The 13 T cell receptor beta chains listed next were all sequenced from one sample in a study of cytomegalovirus exposure and HLA in healthy donors. The PCR ran on 60 Vbeta and 13 Jbeta primers. Repertoires were generated with immunoSEQ multiplex PCR, while TCRdb's copy carries only in-frame clones and drops some. Among approximately 250,000 clones, approximately 81% were seen once, and the ten largest hold roughly 0.26%. Sequencing used PBMCs. The source is a girl aged 2-9 years in good health and CMV-seronegative.

The V gene is TRBV4-1, the J gene TRBJ1-3; D gene ambiguous. This CDR3 contains 15 residues. The germline CDR1 and CDR2 sequences are MGHRA and YSYEKL. V lost 2 bases to trimming and J lost 0 bases, with 8 bases between them. In nucleotides, the CDR3 is TGCGCCAGCAGCCAACACACATCCTCTGGAAACACCATATATTTT. It specifies CASSQHTSSGNTIYF.

This clone has just one count. The chain is built from TRBV5-4 and TRBJ2-3; 7 positions match TRBD2. This CDR3 is built from 15 residues. The V segment lost 6 bases and the J segment 2 bases; nucleotides outside the gene matches: 9. Per the germline V gene, CDR1 is SGHNT and CDR2 is YYREEE (reference sequence). CDR3 coding DNA: TGTGCCAGCATCCCGTGGAGCGGGACCACAGATACGCAGTATTTT. Translation: CASIPWSGTTDTQYF.

This clone was counted a single time. This rearrangement joins TRBV6-6 to TRBJ2-5, with a weak D call TRBD1 (6 bases). V was clipped by 6 bases and J by 4 bases, with 12 bases between them. Germline CDR1 is MNHNY and CDR2 is SVGAGI (reference sequence). The CDR3 spans 13 residues. Here the CDR3 reads CASRQTGRETQYF. The CDR3 DNA reads as TGTGCCAGCAGACAAACAGGGAGAGAGACCCAGTACTTC.

The chain uses TRBV6-5 and TRBJ1-1; 9 bases are shared with TRBD1. This CDR3 comprises 14 residues. Germline assignment: CDR1 MNHEY and CDR2 SVGAGI. With V trimmed by 2 bases and J by 3 bases, 1 base remained unmatched. CDR3 DNA: TGTGCCAGCAGTTACCGGACAGGGGACACTGAAGCTTTCTTT. This sequence encodes CASSYRTGDTEAFF.

V is TRBV6-1 and J is TRBJ2-7; 9 nucleotides align to TRBD2. This CDR3 contains 19 residues. Germline V gives CDR1 MNHNS, CDR2 SASEGT. Germline trimming cut 2 bases from V and 3 bases from J; bases unmatched to any gene: 17. CDR3 sequence: CASSENAAILAGGFYEQYF. CDR3 nucleotide sequence: TGTGCCAGCAGTGAAAACGCGGCCATACTAGCGGGTGGTTTCTACGAGCAGTACTTC.

The chain combines TRBV7-2 with TRBJ1-2; 7 bases are shared with TRBD1. CDR3 size: 14 residues. Germline CDR1 is SGHTA and CDR2 is FQGNSA. V trimming: 5 bases; J trimming: 5 bases; junction bases outside the gene matches: 8. The CDR3 sequence is CASSPDRAYYGYTF. The CDR3 DNA reads TGTGCCAGCAGCCCTGACAGGGCCTATTATGGCTACACCTTC.

This clone was picked up a small number of times. The V and J genes are TRBV7-6 and TRBJ2-7; TRBD1 matches 8 bases. The J segment lost 6 bases and the V segment lost 4 bases, leaving 8 bases of the junction unmatched. Looked up from germline, CDR1 is SGHVS and CDR2 is FNYEAQ. The CDR3 consists of 14 residues. The CDR3 DNA reads TGTGCCAGCAGCTCACGGACAGGGCATCGCGAGCAGTACTTC. Protein: CASSSRTGHREQYF.

The V call is TRBV9, the J call TRBJ2-3, with 10 bases matching TRBD2. V lost 0 bases and J lost 4; bases outside the gene matches: 2. This CDR3 has 15 amino acids. The V gene's germline CDR1 is SGDLS and CDR2 YYNGEE. The CDR3 region is CASSVESGGADTQYF. CDR3 in DNA: TGTGCCAGCAGCGTAGAAAGCGGGGGGGCAGATACGCAGTATTTT. The whole variable domain, remainder taken from reference TRBV9 and TRBJ2-3, is DSGVTQTPKHLITATGQRVTLRCSPRSGDLSVYWYQQSLDQGLQFLIQYYNGEERAKGNILERFSAQQFPDLHSELNLSSLELGDSALYFCASSVESGGADTQYFGPGTRLTVL.

The V gene is TRBV27, the J gene TRBJ2-7, with D perhaps TRBD1 (6 bases). V was shortened by 0 bases and J by 0 bases, with 12 bases between the two germline ends. Germline CDR1 is MNHEY and CDR2 is SMNVEV (reference sequence). The CDR3 is made up of 16 amino acids. CDR3 DNA sequence: TGTGCCAGCAGTTTATCTTCCAGGGGAAGCTCCTACGAGCAGTACTTC. Its protein product is CASSLSSRGSSYEQYF.

V gene TRBV7-8 combines with J gene TRBJ2-7; D is perhaps TRBD1 (5 bases). Trimming pared 1 base from V and 0 bases from J, leaving 7 bases between. Germline values: CDR1 SGHVS, CDR2 FQNEAQ. The CDR3 sequence is 14 residues long. The CDR3: CASSLVQGSYEQYF. The CDR3 region has the DNA TGTGCCAGCAGCTTAGTTCAGGGCTCCTACGAGCAGTACTTC.

This clone occurred a few times. DNA of the CDR3: TGCGCCAGCAGTCAATCCAGGTCGGGCGGTAGCGGGATTTACTTC. Residues: CASSQSRSGGSGIYF. The V and J genes are TRBV23-1 and TRBJ2-4; 8 positions agree with TRBD2. TRBV23-1 has ORF status, its function being uncertain. With V trimmed by 0 bases and J by 16 bases, 14 bases remained unmatched. This CDR3 has 15 residues.

This clone was recorded a few times. The gene calls are TRBV30 and TRBJ1-5; possible D gene TRBD1, 5 bases. CDR1 is GTSNPN, CDR2 SVGIG, per germline (reference sequence). The CDR3 length is 13 residues. With 3 bases removed from V and 1 base from J, the gap between germline ends came to 7 bases. In nucleotides, the CDR3 is TGTGCCTGGAGAGGGGTGAGCAATCAGCCCCAGCATTTT. It is translated as CAWRGVSNQPQHF.

J is TRBJ1-1 and V is TRBV5-1; D is unclear. V lost 4 bases and J lost 0, with 7 bases in between. CDR1 is SGHRS and CDR2 is YFSETQ in the germline V gene. The CDR3 sequence is 13 residues long. The chain's CDR3 is CASSTGVNTEAFF. The DNA of the CDR3 is TGCGCCAGCAGCACGGGTGTGAACACTGAAGCTTTCTTT.